The sequence of this TCR beta chain was determined in a study of cytomegalovirus exposure and HLA in healthy donors. This clone has just one count. Its antigen is as yet unknown. Study-wide points: A reported reduction in N-insertions relative to the roughly 700-donor mean was seen in an Asian-associated ancestry cluster in a later analysis. The dataset shows that most TCR sequences were rare, while some public TCRs occurred in many donors. Sequencing likely generated an artifact that appeared as a cluster of highly shared sequence variants.

The PCR employed 60 Vbeta primers together with 13 Jbeta primers. Original data processing: Unique TCR beta chains totaled some 88 million in a later count, with 8.5 million to 12 million of them shared. The table came from immunoSEQ multiplex PCR; TCRdb's copy has only in-frame clones and leaves some out. From that table come the V and J calls and clone size; the DNA was used to work out D and trimming. This sample yields tens of thousands of clones, of which 83% are seen a single time; roughly 4.5% belongs to the top ten. This CDR3 has 17 residues. J was trimmed by 1 base and V by 6 bases; bases with no gene match: 10. The germline CDR1 and CDR2 sequences are MNHEY and SMNVEV (reference sequence).

The source of this sequence is a man aged 25 to 40 in good health and CMV-seronegative. Input material: PBMCs. The chain joins TRBV27 to TRBJ2-3; 10 bases fit TRBD2. The CDR3 sequence is CASRRLAGFTGTDTQYF. The CDR3 DNA sequence: TGTGCCAGCAGGAGACTAGCGGGCTTCACTGGCACAGATACGCAGTATTTT.